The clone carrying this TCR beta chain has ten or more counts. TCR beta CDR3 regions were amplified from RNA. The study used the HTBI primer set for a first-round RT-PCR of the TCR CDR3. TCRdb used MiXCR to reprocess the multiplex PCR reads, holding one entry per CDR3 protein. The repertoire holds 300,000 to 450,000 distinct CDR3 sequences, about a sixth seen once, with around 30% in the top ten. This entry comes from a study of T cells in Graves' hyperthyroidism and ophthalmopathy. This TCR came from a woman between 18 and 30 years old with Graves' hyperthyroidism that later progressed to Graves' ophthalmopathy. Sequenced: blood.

The CDR3 here is CSAREQGEQFF. The CDR3 DNA is TGCAGTGCTAGAGAACAGGGTGAGCAGTTCTTC. The chain links TRBV20-1 to TRBJ2-1; tentatively, D is TRBD1 (6 bases). V shed 0 bases and J shed 9 bases, with 6 bases lying between them. Germline CDR1 and CDR2: DFQATT and SNEGSKA (reference sequence). CDR3 size: 11 residues.